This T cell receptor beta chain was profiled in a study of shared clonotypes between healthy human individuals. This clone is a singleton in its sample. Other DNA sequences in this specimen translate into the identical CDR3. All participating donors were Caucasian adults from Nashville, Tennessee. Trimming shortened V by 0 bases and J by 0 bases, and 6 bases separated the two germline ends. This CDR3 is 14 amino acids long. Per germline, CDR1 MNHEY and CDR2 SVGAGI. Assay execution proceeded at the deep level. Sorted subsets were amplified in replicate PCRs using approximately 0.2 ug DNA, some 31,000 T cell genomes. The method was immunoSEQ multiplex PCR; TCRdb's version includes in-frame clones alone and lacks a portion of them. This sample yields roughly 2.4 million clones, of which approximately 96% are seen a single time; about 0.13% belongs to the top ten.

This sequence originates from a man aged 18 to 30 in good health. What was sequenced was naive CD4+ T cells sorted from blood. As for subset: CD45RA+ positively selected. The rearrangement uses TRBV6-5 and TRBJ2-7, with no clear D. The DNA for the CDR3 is TGTGCCAGCAGTTACTCGAGAGTCTCCTACGAGCAGTACTTC. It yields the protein CASSYSRVSYEQYF.